This entry concerns a single T cell receptor (beta chain). Its antigen remains unknown. The record originates from a study of T cells in Graves' hyperthyroidism and ophthalmopathy. Study-level results: Blood also carried most thyroid clonotypes expanded above 0.001.

Uncontrolled infection, other autoimmune disease, pregnancy or lactation excluded patients. V lost 5 bases and J 3 bases, leaving 9 bases between the germline ends. CDR1 KGHSH and CDR2 LQKENI come from the germline V gene. The CDR3 is 13 residues long. Authors of the study amplified TCR beta CDR3 regions from RNA transcripts. The HTBI primer set was used in a first-round RT-PCR of the TCR CDR3. One entry per CDR3 protein, called by TCRdb with MiXCR from the multiplex PCR reads. The sample shows roughly 400,000 distinct CDR3 sequences, around 25% of them seen only once. Sequencing was done on a sample of blood. The TCR sequence derives from a middle-aged man with Graves' hyperthyroidism. The rearrangement uses TRBV18 and TRBJ2-3; tentatively, D is TRBD2 (6 bases). In DNA form, the CDR3 reads TGTGCCAGCTCAACTAGCTTAACAGATACGCAGTATTTT. It yields the protein CASSTSLTDTQYF.